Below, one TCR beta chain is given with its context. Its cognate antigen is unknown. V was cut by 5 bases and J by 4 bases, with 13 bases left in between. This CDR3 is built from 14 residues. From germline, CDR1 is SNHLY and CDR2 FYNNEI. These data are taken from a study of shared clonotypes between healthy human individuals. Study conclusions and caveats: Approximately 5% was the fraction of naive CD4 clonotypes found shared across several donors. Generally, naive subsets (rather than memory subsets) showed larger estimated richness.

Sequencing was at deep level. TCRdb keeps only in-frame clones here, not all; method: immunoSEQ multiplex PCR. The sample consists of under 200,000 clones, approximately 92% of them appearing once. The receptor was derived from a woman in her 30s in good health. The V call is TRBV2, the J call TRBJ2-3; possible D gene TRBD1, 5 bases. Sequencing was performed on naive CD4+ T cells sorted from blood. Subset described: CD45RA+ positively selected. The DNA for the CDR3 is TGTGCCAGCAGTCGTCAGGGTTTAGCAGATACGCAGTATTTT. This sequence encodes CASSRQGLADTQYF. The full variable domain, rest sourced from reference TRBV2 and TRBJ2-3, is EPEVTQTPSHQVTQMGQEVILRCVPISNHLYFYWYRQILGQKVEFLVSFYNNEISEKSEIFDDQFSVERPDGSNFTLKIRSTKLEDSAMYFCASSRQGLADTQYFGPGTRLTVL.